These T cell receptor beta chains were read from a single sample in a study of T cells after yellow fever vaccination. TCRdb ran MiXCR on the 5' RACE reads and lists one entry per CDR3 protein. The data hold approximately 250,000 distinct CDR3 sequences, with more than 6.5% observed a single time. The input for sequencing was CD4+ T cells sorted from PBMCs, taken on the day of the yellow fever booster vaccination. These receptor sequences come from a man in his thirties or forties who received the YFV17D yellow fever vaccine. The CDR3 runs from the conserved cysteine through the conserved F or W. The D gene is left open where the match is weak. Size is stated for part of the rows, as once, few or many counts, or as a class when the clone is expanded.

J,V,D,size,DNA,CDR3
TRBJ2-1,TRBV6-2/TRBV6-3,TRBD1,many,TGTGCCAGCACCCCGATGGGGACAGCAGCCAATGAGCAGTTCTTC,CASTPMGTAANEQFF
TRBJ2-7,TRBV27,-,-,TGTGCCAGCAGTTTGCGCAGGGCTAACTACGAGCAGTACTTC,CASSLRRANYEQYF
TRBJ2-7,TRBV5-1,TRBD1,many,TGCGCCAGCAGCTTTACAGGGGGCGCTTCCAACTACGAGCAGTACTTC,CASSFTGGASNYEQYF
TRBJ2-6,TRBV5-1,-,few,TGCGCCAGCAGCTTACAGGGTGCGGCTGGGGCCAACGTCCTGACTTTC,CASSLQGAAGANVLTF
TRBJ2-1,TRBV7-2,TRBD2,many,TGTGCCAGCAGCAGCGCTTTATGGACTAGCGGGAGTAATGAGCAGTTCTTC,CASSSALWTSGSNEQFF
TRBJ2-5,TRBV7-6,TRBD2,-,TGTGCCAGCAGCCCCCCCGTAGGAGCGGGAGGCCAAGAGACCCAGTACTTC,CASSPPVGAGGQETQYF
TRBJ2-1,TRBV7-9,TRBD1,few,TGTGCCAGCAGCTTAGATCGGACAGGCCCGGATAAGTTCTTC,CASSLDRTGPDKFF
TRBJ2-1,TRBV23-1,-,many,TGCGCCAGCAGCCACGCCAGCGGGCCAGGGTGCCCCAGCTCCTACAATGAGCAGTTCTTC,CASSHASGPGCPSSYNEQFF
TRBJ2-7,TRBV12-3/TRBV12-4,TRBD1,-,TGTGCCAGCAGTTCCGGGACAGGGGTCTCCTACGAGCAGTACTTC,CASSSGTGVSYEQYF
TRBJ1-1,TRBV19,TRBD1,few,TGTGCCAGTAGTATTGGGACAGGGGTTAGCACTGAAGCTTTCTTT,CASSIGTGVSTEAFF
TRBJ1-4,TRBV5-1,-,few,TGCGCCAGCAGCTTTCTGGGGACACCGAATGAAAAACTGTTTTTT,CASSFLGTPNEKLFF
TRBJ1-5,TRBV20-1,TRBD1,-,TGCAGTGCTAGATCCGGGACAGGGGATTTCGATCAGCCCCAGCATTTT,CSARSGTGDFDQPQHF
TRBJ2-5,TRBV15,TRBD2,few,TGTGCCACCAGCAGGAGCGGGACTAAAGAGACCCAGTACTTC,CATSRSGTKETQYF
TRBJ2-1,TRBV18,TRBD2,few,TGTGCCAGCTCAACGCAAGGGACTATGTACAATGAGCAGTTCTTC,CASSTQGTMYNEQFF
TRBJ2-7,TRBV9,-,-,TGTGCCAGCAGCCCCCATGGGGCCCGGGACGAGCAGTACTTC,CASSPHGARDEQYF
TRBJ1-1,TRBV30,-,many,TGTGCCTGGAGTCCATATAGGGACACTGAAGCTTTCTTT,CAWSPYRDTEAFF
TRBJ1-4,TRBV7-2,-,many,TGTGCCAGCGGCCCGGTGGGAGCGCGGGGGACAAAACTGTTTTTT,CASGPVGARGTKLFF
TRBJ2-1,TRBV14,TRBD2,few,TGTGCCAGCAGCCAAGCGGGAGGGCCACGTTGGCAGTTCTTC,CASSQAGGPRWQFF
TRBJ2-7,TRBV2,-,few,TGTGCCAGCAGTGAAGTGAACGAGCAGTACTTC,CASSEVNEQYF
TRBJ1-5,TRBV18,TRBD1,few,TGTGCCAGCTCAACAGGGACAGGGGGTAGCAATCAGCCCCAGCATTTT,CASSTGTGGSNQPQHF
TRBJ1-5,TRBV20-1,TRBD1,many,TGCAGTGCTAGTAAACAGGGGAACAATCAGCCCCAGCATTTT,CSASKQGNNQPQHF
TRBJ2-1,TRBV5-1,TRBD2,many,TGCGCCAGCAGCGCTCAAACCGGGACTAGCGGATACAATGAGCAGTTCTTC,CASSAQTGTSGYNEQFF
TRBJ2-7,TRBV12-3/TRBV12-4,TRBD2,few,TGTGCCAGCAGTTCCAGGCTAGCGGGAGGCCCGAGCTCCTACGAGCAGTACTTC,CASSSRLAGGPSSYEQYF
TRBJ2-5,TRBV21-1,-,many,TGTGCCAGCAGCAAAGCCCCAGGGCCAGAGACCCAGTACTTC,CASSKAPGPETQYF
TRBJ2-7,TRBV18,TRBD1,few,TGTGCCAGCTCACCACTCATTCGGGACAGCCCCTACGAGCAGTACTTC,CASSPLIRDSPYEQYF
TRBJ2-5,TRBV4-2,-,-,TGTGCCAGCAGCCGAACCGGACGAAACTCCGAAGAGACCCAGTACTTC,CASSRTGRNSEETQYF
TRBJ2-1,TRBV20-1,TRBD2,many,TGCAGTGCTAGACAAATTCCTGGGACTAGCGGGAGTATAAGCGGGGATGAGCAGTTCTTC,CSARQIPGTSGSISGDEQFF
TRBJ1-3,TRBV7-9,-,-,TGTGCCAGCAGCCCCGAGGGTCGGGCTGTTGGCAACACCATATATTTT,CASSPEGRAVGNTIYF
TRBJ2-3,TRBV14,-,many,TGTGCCAGCAGCCCCCCAGGCGCCCTCACAGATACGCAGTATTTT,CASSPPGALTDTQYF
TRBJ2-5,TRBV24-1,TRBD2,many,TGTGCCACCGCCGCCGGGACTAGCGGGAGGGCCGGTGAGACCCAGTACTTC,CATAAGTSGRAGETQYF
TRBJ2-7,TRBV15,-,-,TGTGCCACCAGCAGAGAGACGCAATACGAGCAGTACTTC,CATSRETQYEQYF
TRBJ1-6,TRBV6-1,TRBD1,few,TGTGCCAGCAGTCCGTACCGGACAGGGAATTCACCCCTCCACTTT,CASSPYRTGNSPLHF